This T cell receptor beta chain originates from a study of blood T cells in healthy people across ages. Next came a second PCR, run for about 7 to 12 cycles, which used a sample-barcoded 5' primer along with a J-beta primer mix. One entry per CDR3 protein results from TCRdb running MiXCR on the 5' RACE reads. The sample yields about 780,000 distinct CDR3 sequences, roughly 25% seen once. Per the germline V gene, CDR1 is MNHEY and CDR2 is SVGEGT. V was clipped by 2 bases and J by 8 bases, with 12 bases between them. The CDR3 is made up of 13 amino acids. The sample was also linked to a second study, of T cells of mothers and their children.

The specimen was blood. This chain uses TRBV6-2 or TRBV6-3 with TRBJ1-2; unclear D gene. This clonotype originated in a boy younger than 18 in good health. DNA of the CDR3: TGTGCCAGCAGTTACGAGGCAGCTTGGGGCTACACCTTC. Translation gives CASSYEAAWGYTF.